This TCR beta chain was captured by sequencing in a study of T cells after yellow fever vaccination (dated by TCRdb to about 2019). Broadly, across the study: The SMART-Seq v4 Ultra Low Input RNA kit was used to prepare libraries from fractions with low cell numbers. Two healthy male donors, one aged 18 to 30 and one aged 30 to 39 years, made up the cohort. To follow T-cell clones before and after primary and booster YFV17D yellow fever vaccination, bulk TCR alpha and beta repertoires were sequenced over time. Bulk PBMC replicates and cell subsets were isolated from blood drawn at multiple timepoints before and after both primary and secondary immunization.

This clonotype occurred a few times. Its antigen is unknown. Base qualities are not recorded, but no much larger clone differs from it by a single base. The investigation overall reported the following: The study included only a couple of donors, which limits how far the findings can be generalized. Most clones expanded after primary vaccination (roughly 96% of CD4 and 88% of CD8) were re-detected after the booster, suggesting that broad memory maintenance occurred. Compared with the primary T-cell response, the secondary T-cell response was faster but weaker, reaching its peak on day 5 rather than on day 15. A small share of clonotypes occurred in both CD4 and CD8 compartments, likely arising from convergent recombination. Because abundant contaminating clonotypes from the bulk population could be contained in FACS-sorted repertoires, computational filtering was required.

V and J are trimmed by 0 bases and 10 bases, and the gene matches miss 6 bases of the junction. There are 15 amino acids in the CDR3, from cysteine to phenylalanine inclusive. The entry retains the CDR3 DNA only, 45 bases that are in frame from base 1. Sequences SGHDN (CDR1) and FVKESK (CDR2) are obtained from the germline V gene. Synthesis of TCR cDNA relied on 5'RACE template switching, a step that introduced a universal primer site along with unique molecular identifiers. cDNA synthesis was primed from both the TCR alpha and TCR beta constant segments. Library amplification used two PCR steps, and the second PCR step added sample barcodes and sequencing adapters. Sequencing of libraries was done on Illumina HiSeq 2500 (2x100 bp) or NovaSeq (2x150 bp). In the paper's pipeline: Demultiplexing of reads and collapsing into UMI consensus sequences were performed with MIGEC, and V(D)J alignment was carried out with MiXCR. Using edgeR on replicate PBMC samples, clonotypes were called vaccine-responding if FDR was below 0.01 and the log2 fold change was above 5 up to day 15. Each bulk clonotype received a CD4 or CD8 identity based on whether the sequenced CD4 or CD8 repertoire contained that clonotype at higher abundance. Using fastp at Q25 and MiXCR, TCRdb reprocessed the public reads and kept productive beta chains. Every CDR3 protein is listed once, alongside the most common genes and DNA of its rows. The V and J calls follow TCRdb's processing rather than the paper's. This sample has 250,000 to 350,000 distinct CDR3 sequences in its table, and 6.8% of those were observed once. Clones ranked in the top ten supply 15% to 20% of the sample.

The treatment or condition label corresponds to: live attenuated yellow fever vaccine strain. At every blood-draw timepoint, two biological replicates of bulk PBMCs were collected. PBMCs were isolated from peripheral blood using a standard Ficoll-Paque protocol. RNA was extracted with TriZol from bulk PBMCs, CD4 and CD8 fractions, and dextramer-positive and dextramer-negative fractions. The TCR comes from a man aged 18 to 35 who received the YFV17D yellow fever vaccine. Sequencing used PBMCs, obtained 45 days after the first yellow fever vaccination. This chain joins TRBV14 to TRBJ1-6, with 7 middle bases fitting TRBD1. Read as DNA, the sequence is TGTGCCAGCAGCCAAGAGGACAGGTTTAGGTCACCCCTCCACTTT. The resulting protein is CASSQEDRFRSPLHF. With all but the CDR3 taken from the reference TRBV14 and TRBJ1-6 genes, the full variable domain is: EAGVTQFPSHSVIEKGQTVTLRCDPISGHDNLYWYRRVMGKEIKFLLHFVKESKQDESGMPNNRFLAERTGGTYSTLKVQPAELEDSGVYFCASSQEDRFRSPLHFGNGTRLTVT.